This TCR beta chain was obtained from a study of shared clonotypes between healthy human individuals. Looked up from germline, CDR1 is SGDLS and CDR2 is YYNGEE. The CDR3 contains 15 residues. After removal of 2 bases from V and 4 bases from J, the junction contained 5 bases not matched to a gene. Overall study findings and caveats: Read depth was anticipated to influence clonotype sharing among donors.

In its sample, this clone was seen once. Its antigen remains unidentified. The study ran the assay at deep level. The input for sorted-subset replicate PCRs was approximately 190 ng DNA, tens of thousands of T cell genomes. Per the original data handling: With immunoSEQ giving junction-only sequences and no quality scores, filtering differed. Using immunoSEQ multiplex PCR, the repertoire was profiled, and TCRdb retains in-frame clones only, with some absent. Clone size and V and J calls were adopted from that table, with D and trimming inferred from the DNA. This sample yields nearly 2 million clones, of which just under 95% are seen a single time; 1.2% belongs to the top ten. Positive CCR7 selection of CD45RO-negative cells yielded the naive CD8 cells, and terminally differentiated effector memory CD45RA+ cells were excluded.

This sequence originates from a man between 18 and 35 years old in good health. Source material: naive CD8+ T cells sorted from blood. This rearrangement joins TRBV9 to TRBJ2-2; 7 bases align to TRBD2. The CDR3 DNA follows: TGTGCCAGCAGCGTCGGTAGCGGGCCCACCGGGGAGCTGTTTTTT. Translating it yields CASSVGSGPTGELFF.